Shown below are 27 T cell receptor beta chains from a single sample sequenced in a study of shared clonotypes between healthy human individuals. The data were produced by immunoSEQ multiplex PCR, yet TCRdb's version contains in-frame clones alone and is incomplete. The repertoire includes approximately 500,000 clones, nearly 80% of them detected once, and about 12% sits in the top ten. The specimen was PBMCs. These receptors were collected from a woman aged 40 to 55 in good health. Some clones in this sample may be carry-over from other donors' samples.

This clone was recorded many times. The chain couples TRBV7-3 to TRBJ2-5; D might be TRBD1 (7 bases). V lost 5 bases to trimming and J lost 3 bases, with 13 bases between them. CDR3 length: 14 amino acids. Germline V gene sequence: CDR1 SGHTA, CDR2 FQGTGA. CDR3 amino acids: CASSAQGGEETQYF. CDR3 nucleotide sequence: TGTGCCAGCAGCGCCCAGGGGGGAGAAGAGACCCAGTACTTC.

Ten or more counts support this clone. The chain employs TRBV9 and TRBJ1-4; D uncertain. Germline V lookup: CDR1 SGDLS, CDR2 YYNGEE. V lost 1 base and J 0 bases, leaving 7 bases between the germline ends. There are 15 residues in the CDR3. The chain's CDR3 is CASSVYGATNEKLFF. The CDR3 coding sequence is TGTGCCAGCAGCGTATACGGGGCAACTAATGAAAAACTGTTTTTT.

For this clone: Since a much larger clone is just one base distant, this may be a read error. This sample also contains other DNA sequences that code for the same CDR3. The gene calls are TRBV5-8 and TRBJ2-6; a possible D gene is TRBD1 (5 bases). V shed 3 bases and J shed 1 base, with 8 bases lying between them. Per the germline V gene, CDR1 is SGHTS and CDR2 is YDEGEE. CDR3 length: 15 amino acids. The CDR3 DNA sequence: TGTGCCAGCAGCTCCAGGGTGTCTGGGGCCAACGTCCTGACTTTC. This sequence encodes CASSSRVSGANVLTF.

In this sample, this clone turned up a few times. This chain uses TRBV4-1 with TRBJ2-2; perhaps TRBD2 as D (6 bases). The CDR3 is 14 amino acids. V dropped 9 bases and J dropped 6 bases, with 17 bases sitting between them. Germline CDR1 MGHRA, CDR2 YSYEKL. Written as DNA, the CDR3 is TGCGCCAGTAGATCGGGACTTAATGCCGGGGAGCTGTTTTTT. It codes for CASRSGLNAGELFF.

With regard to this clone: The junction does not match germline at one end; this may be a read error. The J gene is TRBJ2-1, the V gene TRBV7-2; D is perhaps TRBD2 (6 bases). The CDR3 is 13 residues long. Germline CDR1 SGHTA, CDR2 FQGNSA. The CDR3 DNA follows: TGTGCCAGCACTCTCTCGAGAGCGGGTGAGGAGTTCTTC. This gives the protein CASTLSRAGEEFF. The full variable domain, rest sourced from reference TRBV7-2 and TRBJ2-1, is GAGVSQSPSNKVTEKGKDVELRCDPISGHTALYWYRQSLGQGLEFLIYFQGNSAPDKSGLPSDRFSAERTGGSVSTLTIQRTQQEDSAVYLCASTLSRAGEEFFGPGTRLTVL.

The CDR3 DNA reads as TGTGCCAGCTATAGGGATGATGGTCAGCCCCAGCATTTT. This gives the protein CASYRDDGQPQHF. V is TRBV2 and J is TRBJ1-5; D is uncertain. This CDR3 has 13 amino acids. V gave up 8 bases and J gave up 6 bases, with 14 bases separating them. Germline CDR1 SNHLY, CDR2 FYNNEI.

The rearrangement links TRBV10-1 to TRBJ2-2, with D maybe TRBD1 (7 bases). The CDR3 is 13 amino acids. Germline V gene sequence: CDR1 WNHNN, CDR2 SYGVQD (reference sequence). Trimming cost V 8 bases and J 6 bases, with 13 bases left between them. The CDR3 protein is CASRRGPAGELFF. The CDR3 nucleotides are TGCGCCAGCCGGAGGGGGCCGGCCGGGGAGCTGTTTTTT.

This clone has a handful of counts. The V gene is TRBV27, the J gene TRBJ2-7, with 10 bases identical to TRBD1. The trim removed 6 bases at V and 2 bases at J, leaving 10 bases unmatched. Germline V gene sequence: CDR1 MNHEY, CDR2 SMNVEV (reference sequence). The length of the CDR3 is 16 residues. The DNA of the CDR3 is TGTGCCAGCAGGAAGGACAGGGGGATGGGGGCCTACGAGCAGTACTTC. This gives the protein CASRKDRGMGAYEQYF.

The V call is TRBV7-3, the J call TRBJ2-1; 8 positions match TRBD2. Trimming removed 5 bases from V and 7 bases from J; junction bases left unmatched: 10. From germline, CDR1 is SGHTA and CDR2 FQGTGA. The CDR3 covers 15 residues. The DNA for the CDR3 is TGTGCCAGCAGCACCGGGACTAGATTTAGGAATGAGCAGTTCTTC. It encodes CASSTGTRFRNEQFF.

The chain has TRBV5-1 and TRBJ2-1; 13 bases line up with TRBD2. CDR3 length: 17 residues. Germline CDR1 SGHRS, CDR2 YFSETQ. V lost 1 base, J lost 4 bases, and 5 bases stayed unmatched. In nucleotides, the CDR3 is TGCGCCAGCAGCTTGTGGACTAGCGGGAGTTATTACAATGAGCAGTTCTTC. Its protein is CASSLWTSGSYYNEQFF.

CDR3 loop: CASSLVPGQGQDGYTF. The CDR3, as DNA: TGTGCCAGCAGCTTAGTCCCAGGACAGGGGCAGGATGGCTACACCTTC. This chain connects TRBV7-9 to TRBJ1-2, with 9 bases lining up with TRBD1. This CDR3 comprises 16 residues. The germline CDR1 and CDR2 sequences are SEHNR and FQNEAQ (reference sequence). V lost 1 base and J lost 6; bases outside the gene matches: 9.

The V gene is TRBV27, the J gene TRBJ2-7; 7 positions match TRBD1. CDR3 length equals 15 residues. Germline values: CDR1 MNHEY, CDR2 SMNVEV (reference sequence). The ends lost 1 base at V and 3 bases at J; junction bases unmatched: 6. In DNA, the CDR3 is TGTGCCAGCAGTTTATACCCAACAGGGGTCTACGAGCAGTACTTC. It is translated as CASSLYPTGVYEQYF.

The chain has TRBV7-2 and TRBJ1-4; no clear D gene. Trimming stripped 2 bases from V and 4 bases from J, with 8 bases between. There are 14 residues in the CDR3. Germline V CDR1 and CDR2: SGHTA, FQGNSA. As DNA, the CDR3 is TGTGCCAGCAGCTTACGGCAGCTTAATGAAAAACTGTTTTTT. It is translated as CASSLRQLNEKLFF.

This chain links TRBV28 with TRBJ1-4, with TRBD1 matching 9 bases. The germline V gene encodes CDR1 MDHEN and CDR2 SYDVKM. The CDR3 length is 16 residues. With V trimmed by 4 bases and J by 8 bases, 11 bases remained unmatched. CDR3 sequence reads: CASSSGQGYFWEKLFF. The CDR3 DNA is TGTGCCAGCAGTTCGGGACAGGGTTATTTCTGGGAAAAACTGTTTTTT.

The V gene is TRBV7-6, the J gene TRBJ1-1; D gene unclear. CDR3 length: 15 amino acids. The V gene's germline CDR1 is SGHVS and CDR2 FNYEAQ. With 1 base removed from V and 1 base from J, the gap between germline ends came to 10 bases. For the CDR3, the DNA is TGTGCCAGCAGCTTAGTTGGTCAGGCGAACACTGAAGCTTTCTTT. This translates into CASSLVGQANTEAFF.

V is TRBV27 and J is TRBJ2-1; 8 bases are a match to TRBD2. The V and J ends lost 7 bases and 14 bases, in that order; junction bases with no gene match: 13. The CDR3 has 13 residues. Germline CDR1 MNHEY, CDR2 SMNVEV (reference sequence). The CDR3 coding sequence is TGTGCCAGCAACCTTGGACGGGAGGGCCCGAAGTTCTTC. It yields the protein CASNLGREGPKFF.

This chain links TRBV29-1 with TRBJ1-2, with 7 bases matching TRBD1. Germline CDR1 and CDR2: SQVTM and ANQGSEA. The trim removed 4 bases at V and 3 bases at J, leaving 2 bases unmatched. The CDR3 totals 12 residues. The CDR3: CSVGDRDYGYTF. The CDR3 DNA is TGCAGCGTTGGAGACAGGGACTATGGCTACACCTTC.

Regarding this clone: The same CDR3 can be traced to other DNA sequences in this sample. This chain links TRBV5-1 with TRBJ2-7, with D hard to call. V was pared by 0 bases and J by 4 bases, with 8 bases between. The germline CDR1 and CDR2 sequences are SGHRS and YFSETQ. This CDR3 is built from 13 residues. For the CDR3, the DNA is TGCGCCAGCAGCTTGGATACCGTTTACGAGCAGTACTTC. It encodes CASSLDTVYEQYF.

The chain recombines TRBV6-6 with TRBJ1-5, with TRBD1 as a possible D gene (6 bases). This CDR3 is 13 amino acids long. The germline CDR1 and CDR2 sequences are MNHNY and SVGAGI (reference sequence). V dropped 10 bases and J dropped 3 bases, with 13 bases sitting between them. CDR3 sequence (DNA): TGTGCCATTTCTAGGGGGGTCAATCAGCCCCAGCATTTT. It translates to CAISRGVNQPQHF.

The rearrangement uses TRBV11-2 and TRBJ1-2, with 8 bases lining up with TRBD1. This CDR3 has 17 residues. V lost 5 bases to trimming and J lost 3 bases; unmatched junction nucleotides: 14. Germline CDR1 and CDR2: SGHAT and FQNNGV. CDR3 sequence: CASSGFRTGFSHYGYTF. The CDR3, as DNA: TGTGCCAGCAGCGGATTTCGGACAGGGTTCTCTCACTATGGCTACACCTTC.

This chain uses TRBV6-5 with TRBJ2-1, with D uncertain. Trimming left V 5 bases short and J 0 bases short, with 11 bases between. The CDR3 loop spans 15 amino acids. The germline CDR1 and CDR2 sequences are MNHEY and SVGAGI. The CDR3 loop reads CASSLTANSYNEQFF. CDR3 bases: TGTGCCAGCAGTCTAACAGCCAACTCCTACAATGAGCAGTTCTTC.

The chain combines TRBV4-3 with TRBJ2-1, with D possibly matching TRBD2 (5 bases). The CDR3 has 15 amino acids. Trimming stripped 0 bases from V and 3 bases from J, with 9 bases between. Germline V gene sequence: CDR1 LGHNA, CDR2 YSLEER. This chain's CDR3 is CASSQERDHYNEQFF. CDR3 sequence (DNA): TGCGCCAGCAGCCAAGAACGGGATCACTACAATGAGCAGTTCTTC.

The rearrangement joins TRBV7-3 to TRBJ2-3, with TRBD2 matching over 9 bases. Germline V gene lookup returns CDR1 SGHTA and CDR2 FQGTGA. CDR3 length: 15 residues. V lost 5 bases to trimming and J lost 4 bases; unmatched junction nucleotides: 7. CDR3 sequence: CASSPQGGRADTQYF. CDR3 coding DNA: TGTGCCAGCAGCCCCCAGGGCGGGAGGGCAGATACGCAGTATTTT.

For this clone: This likely reflects a read error, since a far larger clone is one base away. The V call is TRBV30, the J call TRBJ2-5; no clear D gene. The CDR3 is made up of 15 amino acids. Germline loops: CDR1 GTSNPN, CDR2 SVGIG (reference sequence). The V end was cut by 0 bases, the J end by 1 base, with 12 bases between. In DNA, the CDR3 is TGTGCCTGGAGTGTACTCGGATACGGCCAAGAGACCCAGTACTTC. Its translation is CAWSVLGYGQETQYF.

This chain uses TRBV15 with TRBJ2-3; 10 positions match TRBD2. The CDR3 contains 16 residues. The J segment lost 6 bases and the V segment lost 0 bases, leaving 6 bases of the junction unmatched. The germline V gene has CDR1 LNHNV and CDR2 YYDKDF (reference sequence). The CDR3 reads CATSRDKREGVDTQYF. In DNA, the CDR3 is TGTGCCACCAGCAGAGACAAGCGGGAGGGTGTTGATACGCAGTATTTT.

The CDR3 loop reads CASSLSLANSNTGELFF. As DNA, the CDR3 is TGTGCCAGCAGTTTATCACTAGCGAATTCGAACACCGGGGAGCTGTTTTTT. The chain links TRBV27 to TRBJ2-2, with 7 bases matching TRBD2. The V and J ends lost 0 bases and 0 bases, in that order; junction bases with no gene match: 4. Germline loops: CDR1 MNHEY, CDR2 SMNVEV (reference sequence). The CDR3 extends over 17 amino acids.

J is TRBJ2-3 and V is TRBV7-2; 7 positions agree with TRBD2. V lost 6 bases, J lost 2 bases, and 8 bases stayed unmatched. The CDR3 totals 15 residues. Germline-derived CDR1 and CDR2 are SGHTA and FQGNSA. CDR3 in amino acids: CASSPSGDYTDTQYF. The CDR3, as DNA: TGTGCCAGCAGTCCCAGCGGGGACTACACAGATACGCAGTATTTT.